The TCR beta chain described here comes from a study of T cell responses to AZD1222 COVID-19 vaccine. The study's findings and limits: Two doses of AZD1222 preceded a rise in Spike-specific TCR breadth and depth. The peak T cell response came first, and repertoires were sampled only after it. Unmutated variant regions reportedly attract nearly half of all spike-specific TCRs. Females outnumbered males among donors, who were mostly white British; clonal diversity was possibly underestimated.

In germline, CDR1 is SGDLS, CDR2 YYNGEE. The CDR3 runs 16 residues. Trimming took off 0 bases at V and 8 bases at J, with 18 bases between the two ends. Clones were read by immunoSEQ multiplex PCR, and TCRdb kept only the in-frame ones, dropping some. The sample comprises about 140,000 clones, 91% of which are singletons, and about 7.5% rests with the top ten. About this clone itself: The antigen is not known.

The V call is TRBV9, the J call TRBJ2-1; the D gene could be TRBD1 or TRBD2 (5 bases each). The sequence was collected from an adult who received the MenACWY meningococcal vaccine as a control. Sample: peripheral blood, taken 28 days after the second dose of the MenACWY control vaccine. CDR3 region: CASSVAGGPPDDEQFF. As DNA, the CDR3 is TGTGCCAGCAGCGTAGCTGGGGGACCCCCGGACGATGAGCAGTTCTTC.